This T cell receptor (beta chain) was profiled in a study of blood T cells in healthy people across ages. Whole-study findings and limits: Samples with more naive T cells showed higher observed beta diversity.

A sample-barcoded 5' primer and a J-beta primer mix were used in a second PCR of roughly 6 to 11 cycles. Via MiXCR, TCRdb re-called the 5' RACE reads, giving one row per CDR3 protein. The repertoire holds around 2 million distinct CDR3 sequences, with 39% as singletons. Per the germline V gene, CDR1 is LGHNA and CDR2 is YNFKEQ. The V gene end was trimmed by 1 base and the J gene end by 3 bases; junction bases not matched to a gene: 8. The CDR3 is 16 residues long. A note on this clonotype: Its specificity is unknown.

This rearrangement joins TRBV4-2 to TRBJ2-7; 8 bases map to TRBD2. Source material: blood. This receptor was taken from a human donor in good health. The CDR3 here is CASSQAGGLDGYEQYF. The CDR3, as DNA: TGTGCCAGCAGCCAAGCTGGGGGACTAGACGGCTACGAGCAGTACTTC.